This TCR beta chain was captured in a study of cytomegalovirus exposure and HLA in healthy donors. Looking at the study overall: Counted in an early data release were 65 million to 100 million unique TCRs from HLA-typed donors.

The CDR3 is made up of 15 amino acids. Germline V gives CDR1 MDHEN, CDR2 SYDVKM. Trimming shortened V by 6 bases and J by 7 bases, and 19 bases separated the two germline ends. This clone was seen a few times. Unrecorded immune exposures were likely, despite nominal health at sampling. The PCR employed 60 Vbeta primers together with 13 Jbeta primers. Repertoires were generated with immunoSEQ multiplex PCR, while TCRdb's copy carries only in-frame clones and drops some. The sample includes under 200,000 clones, around 80% of them seen just once. The rearrangement links TRBV28 to TRBJ1-5; a weak D match, TRBD1 (6 bases). This receptor was obtained from a man aged 25 to 45 in good health and CMV-seronegative. Sequencing input: PBMCs. The CDR3 protein is CASRLNSGGGQPQHF. The CDR3 DNA is TGTGCCAGCAGATTAAACTCGGGGGGCGGGCAGCCCCAGCATTTT.